The rows below give T cell receptor beta chains drawn from one sample of a study of cytomegalovirus exposure and HLA in healthy donors. The repertoire was sequenced with immunoSEQ multiplex PCR; TCRdb's copy has only in-frame clones and lacks some. Among about 120,000 clones listed, 70% to 80% were seen once. The specimen was PBMCs. The receptor source for this set is a woman aged 45-60 years in good health and CMV-seropositive. CDR3s include the opening cysteine and the closing phenylalanine or tryptophan. The D gene is left open where the match is weak. The size entry is marked missing in some rows and otherwise reads once, few, many or a size class.

j_call: TRBJ2-7
d_call: TRBD2
v_call: TRBV5-6
clone_size: .
cdr3_aa: CASSPSGTSGYEQYF
cdr3_nt: TGTGCCAGCAGCCCGTCCGGGACTAGCGGCTACGAGCAGTACTTC

j_call: TRBJ1-2
d_call: .
v_call: TRBV2
clone_size: few
cdr3_aa: CASSAEGWTPYGYTF
cdr3_nt: TGTGCCAGCAGTGCGGAGGGTTGGACGCCATATGGCTACACCTTC

j_call: TRBJ2-3
d_call: TRBD2
v_call: TRBV5-1
clone_size: .
cdr3_aa: CASSPGTSGALGDF
cdr3_nt: TGCGCCAGCAGCCCCGGGACTAGCGGGGCTCTCGGAGATTTT

j_call: TRBJ2-7
d_call: .
v_call: TRBV12-1
clone_size: .
cdr3_aa: CASSFAQPGEQYF
cdr3_nt: TGTGCCAGCAGCTTTGCTCAGCCGGGCGAGCAGTACTTC

j_call: TRBJ2-3
d_call: TRBD2
v_call: TRBV10-3
clone_size: .
cdr3_aa: CATRLAGADTQYF
cdr3_nt: TGTGCCACCCGACTAGCGGGAGCAGATACGCAGTATTTT

j_call: TRBJ2-1
d_call: .
v_call: TRBV4-2
clone_size: .
cdr3_aa: CASSQDMTGSSYNEQFF
cdr3_nt: TGTGCCAGCAGCCAAGATATGACGGGGAGCTCCTACAATGAGCAGTTCTTC

j_call: TRBJ1-2
d_call: TRBD1
v_call: TRBV6-1
clone_size: .
cdr3_aa: CASMRDRSQYGYTF
cdr3_nt: TGTGCCAGCATGAGGGACAGAAGCCAATATGGCTACACCTTC

j_call: TRBJ2-3
d_call: .
v_call: TRBV18
clone_size: .
cdr3_aa: CASSLGGAEDTQYF
cdr3_nt: TGTGCCAGCTCACTGGGGGGAGCGGAGGATACGCAGTATTTT

j_call: TRBJ2-2
d_call: TRBD1
v_call: TRBV4-1
clone_size: .
cdr3_aa: CASSQEHGVTGGYGELFF
cdr3_nt: TGCGCCAGCAGCCAAGAACATGGCGTAACAGGGGGCTACGGGGAGCTGTTTTTT

j_call: TRBJ2-1
d_call: .
v_call: TRBV28
clone_size: .
cdr3_aa: CASSLDYGGEQFF
cdr3_nt: TGTGCCAGCAGTTTAGACTACGGCGGCGAGCAGTTCTTC

j_call: TRBJ1-2
d_call: TRBD1
v_call: TRBV11-2
clone_size: .
cdr3_aa: CASSHRGTGYGYTF
cdr3_nt: TGTGCCAGCAGCCACAGGGGGACGGGCTATGGCTACACCTTC

j_call: TRBJ1-1
d_call: TRBD1
v_call: TRBV27
clone_size: .
cdr3_aa: CASSRQGRGTEAFF
cdr3_nt: TGTGCCAGCAGTCGACAGGGCCGGGGGACTGAAGCTTTCTTT

j_call: TRBJ1-1
d_call: .
v_call: TRBV9
clone_size: .
cdr3_aa: CASSVVGEGTEAFF
cdr3_nt: TGTGCCAGCAGCGTAGTTGGGGAGGGAACTGAAGCTTTCTTT

j_call: TRBJ1-3
d_call: .
v_call: TRBV5-1
clone_size: .
cdr3_aa: CASSRETGNTIYF
cdr3_nt: TGCGCCAGCAGCCGGGAAACTGGAAACACCATATATTTT

j_call: TRBJ1-2
d_call: TRBD1
v_call: TRBV4-3
clone_size: few
cdr3_aa: CASSQDPGQGNYGYTF
cdr3_nt: TGCGCCAGCAGCCAAGATCCGGGACAGGGGAACTATGGCTACACCTTC

j_call: TRBJ1-1
d_call: TRBD1
v_call: TRBV6-5
clone_size: .
cdr3_aa: CASSYSGQGNTEAFF
cdr3_nt: TGTGCCAGCAGTTACTCCGGACAGGGGAACACTGAAGCTTTCTTT

j_call: TRBJ2-5
d_call: TRBD2
v_call: TRBV7-2
clone_size: .
cdr3_aa: CASTVTSGVSGTQYF
cdr3_nt: TGTGCCAGCACCGTGACTAGCGGGGTCTCCGGGACCCAGTACTTC

j_call: TRBJ2-7
d_call: TRBD1
v_call: TRBV29-1
clone_size: .
cdr3_aa: CSATRDRGFHEQYF
cdr3_nt: TGCAGCGCCACCCGGGACAGGGGGTTTCACGAGCAGTACTTC

j_call: TRBJ2-1
d_call: .
v_call: TRBV2
clone_size: .
cdr3_aa: CASRVGVLNNEQFF
cdr3_nt: TGTGCCAGCAGGGTGGGAGTCTTGAACAATGAGCAGTTCTTC

j_call: TRBJ2-7
d_call: TRBD2
v_call: TRBV5-6
clone_size: .
cdr3_aa: CASSLELAGGSYEQYF
cdr3_nt: TGTGCCAGCAGCTTGGAACTAGCGGGAGGTTCCTACGAGCAGTACTTC

j_call: TRBJ2-1
d_call: .
v_call: TRBV6-4
clone_size: .
cdr3_aa: CASDGELSEQFF
cdr3_nt: TGTGCCAGCGATGGGGAGCTCAGTGAGCAGTTCTTC

j_call: TRBJ1-3
d_call: .
v_call: TRBV29-1
clone_size: once
cdr3_aa: CSATQGAGNTIYF
cdr3_nt: TGCAGCGCGACACAAGGGGCCGGAAACACCATATATTTT

j_call: TRBJ2-3
d_call: TRBD2
v_call: TRBV7-2
clone_size: .
cdr3_aa: CASSFKGAGGVSTDTQYF
cdr3_nt: TGTGCCAGCAGCTTCAAGGGAGCGGGGGGGGTTAGCACAGATACGCAGTATTTT

j_call: TRBJ1-1
d_call: TRBD1
v_call: TRBV6-5
clone_size: .
cdr3_aa: CASSSTGFPEAFF
cdr3_nt: TGTGCCAGCAGTTCGACAGGGTTCCCTGAAGCTTTCTTT

j_call: TRBJ1-1
d_call: .
v_call: TRBV5-1
clone_size: .
cdr3_aa: CASSSAGSLNTEAFF
cdr3_nt: TGCGCCAGCAGCTCGGCCGGGTCTTTGAACACTGAAGCTTTCTTT

j_call: TRBJ1-5
d_call: .
v_call: TRBV7-8
clone_size: .
cdr3_aa: CASSTSGEIRQPQHF
cdr3_nt: TGTGCCAGCAGCACAAGCGGTGAAATTCGTCAGCCCCAGCATTTT

j_call: TRBJ2-1
d_call: .
v_call: TRBV11-2
clone_size: .
cdr3_aa: CASSLGGLAHNEQFF
cdr3_nt: TGTGCCAGCAGCTTAGGGGGTCTAGCTCACAATGAGCAGTTCTTC

j_call: TRBJ1-1
d_call: .
v_call: TRBV6-6
clone_size: .
cdr3_aa: CASSQTTRGAFF
cdr3_nt: TGTGCCAGCAGTCAGACAACGAGGGGGGCTTTCTTT